This passage covers 15 T cell receptor beta chains from one sample sequenced in a study of blood T cells in healthy people across ages. PCR was performed a second time for 7 to 11 cycles using a sample-barcoded 5' primer and a J-beta primer mix. Using its own MiXCR run on the 5' RACE reads, TCRdb lists one record per CDR3 protein. The repertoire holds hundreds of thousands of distinct CDR3 sequences, with less than 80% as singletons. The sample consisted of blood. The source of these receptors is a man younger than 40 in good health.

The chain uses TRBV29-1 and TRBJ2-1; D might be TRBD1 or TRBD2, each matching 5 bases. CDR1 and CDR2 from the germline V gene are SQVTM and ANQGSEA. CDR3 length: 14 amino acids. V gave up 4 bases and J gave up 7 bases, with 17 bases separating them. CDR3 sequence reads: CSVGGPGTKNEQFF. DNA for the CDR3: TGCAGCGTTGGCGGGCCAGGGACCAAAAATGAGCAGTTCTTC.

V is TRBV5-1 and J is TRBJ1-2; possible D gene TRBD1, 5 bases. The V and J ends lost 4 bases and 0 bases respectively, with 19 bases between them. Germline loops: CDR1 SGHRS, CDR2 YFSETQ. The CDR3 consists of 17 residues. CDR3 DNA: TGCGCCAGCAGCGAATCACCTACAGGTCTCTCTAACTATGGCTACACCTTC. Translated, it gives CASSESPTGLSNYGYTF.

The CDR3 is CATSRDHRAYEQYF. The CDR3 DNA sequence: TGTGCCACCAGCAGAGACCACAGGGCCTACGAGCAGTACTTC. The chain links TRBV15 to TRBJ2-7; tentatively, D is TRBD1 (6 bases). Germline V gene lookup returns CDR1 LNHNV and CDR2 YYDKDF (reference sequence). The CDR3 sequence is 14 residues long. V lost 0 bases and J lost 2, with 8 bases in between.

The CDR3 DNA reads as TGTGCCAGCAGTTACTCAAGGGTTAGCTCCTACAATGAGCAGTTCTTC. It codes for CASSYSRVSSYNEQFF. The chain carries TRBV6-2 or TRBV6-3 and TRBJ2-1; D gene unclear. V shed 0 bases and J shed 0 bases, with 9 bases lying between them. Looked up from germline, CDR1 is MNHEY and CDR2 is SVGEGT. The CDR3 loop spans 16 amino acids.

This clonotype showed up just a few times. V is TRBV7-3 and J is TRBJ2-2; D gene uncertain. The CDR3 has 12 amino acids. V lost 0 bases, J lost 7 bases, and 3 bases lay in between. Germline CDR1 is SGHTA and CDR2 is FQGTGA. The CDR3 spells CASSLTFGELFF. The CDR3 DNA sequence: TGTGCCAGCAGCTTAACGTTCGGGGAGCTGTTTTTT. Full variable domain (outside the CDR3, taken from reference TRBV7-3 and TRBJ2-2): GAGVSQTPSNKVTEKGKYVELRCDPISGHTALYWYRQSLGQGPEFLIYFQGTGAADDSGLPNDRFFAVRPEGSVSTLKIQRTERGDSAVYLCASSLTFGELFFGEGSRLTVL.

V and J are TRBV9 and TRBJ2-5; 9 bases line up with TRBD2. The CDR3 has 15 residues. Germline lookup yields CDR1 SGDLS and CDR2 YYNGEE. After removal of 4 bases from V and 4 bases from J, the junction contained 8 bases not matched to a gene. CDR3 sequence: CASSPQAGGVETQYF. CDR3 sequence (DNA): TGTGCCAGCAGCCCACAAGCGGGGGGTGTAGAGACCCAGTACTTC.

The CDR3 DNA is TGTGCCAGCAGCCAGCTAGGAGGGGGTTATTCACCCCTCCACTTT. This translates into CASSQLGGGYSPLHF. This chain joins TRBV4-2 and TRBJ1-6; D is possibly TRBD1 (6 bases). The CDR3 consists of 15 residues. V gave up 3 bases and J gave up 8 bases, with 14 bases separating them. Germline CDR1 and CDR2: LGHNA and YNFKEQ.

This chain joins TRBV14 and TRBJ1-1; D is ambiguous. Germline V gene data show CDR1 as SGHDN and CDR2 as FVKESK. The V end was cut by 4 bases, the J end by 3 bases, with 12 bases between. The CDR3 has 14 residues. The chain's CDR3 is CASSRFESDTEAFF. CDR3 DNA: TGTGCCAGCAGCCGATTTGAATCGGACACTGAAGCTTTCTTT.

The chain combines TRBV7-9 with TRBJ1-2, with D perhaps TRBD1 (6 bases). Between the trimmed V and J ends, which lost 4 bases and 5 bases, there was a span of 17 bases. The CDR3 runs 15 residues. Germline V CDR1 and CDR2: SEHNR, FQNEAQ (reference sequence). CDR3 loop: CASSSRTDPKYGYTF. The CDR3 DNA reads TGTGCCAGCAGCTCACGGACAGATCCGAAGTATGGCTACACCTTC.

Only a few counts were recorded for this clonotype. The chain links TRBV20-1 to TRBJ2-5; either TRBD1 or TRBD2 may fit D (5 bases each). The CDR3 consists of 13 residues. CDR1 is DFQATT and CDR2 is SNEGSKA in the germline V gene (reference sequence). V dropped 6 bases and J dropped 2 bases, with 13 bases sitting between them. The CDR3 sequence is CSAKRGGQETQYF. For the CDR3, the DNA is TGCAGTGCGAAAAGGGGCGGGCAAGAGACCCAGTACTTC.

The rearrangement links TRBV6-5 to TRBJ2-7; no clear D gene. V lost 6 bases and J 7 bases, leaving 22 bases between the germline ends. This CDR3 spans 15 amino acids. Germline V gives CDR1 MNHEY, CDR2 SVGAGI. The CDR3: CASRGSAWVVREQYF. CDR3 bases: TGTGCCAGCAGAGGCTCGGCGTGGGTCGTGCGGGAGCAGTACTTC.

The CDR3 DNA reads TGTGCCACCAGCCCTCTCAGGGGTCGGGAGACCCAGTACTTC. This encodes CATSPLRGRETQYF. The J gene is TRBJ2-5, the V gene TRBV15; D possibly corresponds to TRBD1 (6 bases). V was shortened by 5 bases and J by 5 bases, with 15 bases between the two germline ends. This CDR3 is built from 14 residues. Germline lookup yields CDR1 LNHNV and CDR2 YYDKDF (reference sequence).

This clonotype came up a few times. The V and J genes are TRBV6-6 and TRBJ2-1; TRBD1 or TRBD2 may be the D gene (5 bases each). The germline V gene encodes CDR1 MNHNY and CDR2 SVGAGI (reference sequence). V lost 2 bases and J lost 9, with 11 bases in between. The CDR3 sequence is 13 residues long. CDR3 residues: CASSYGASSEQFF. The CDR3 DNA sequence: TGTGCCAGCAGTTACGGGGCTAGCAGTGAGCAGTTCTTC.

The V gene is TRBV20-1, the J gene TRBJ2-1, with 13 bases matching TRBD2. V dropped 4 bases and J dropped 8; count of bases not matched to a gene: 8. The CDR3 contains 15 residues. Per the germline V gene, CDR1 is DFQATT and CDR2 is SNEGSKA (reference sequence). CDR3 residues: CSAKPGLAGFDEQFF. Written as DNA, the CDR3 is TGCAGTGCTAAACCGGGACTAGCGGGATTCGATGAGCAGTTCTTC.

There are many counts of this clonotype. The V call is TRBV25-1, the J call TRBJ1-2, with a possible D match to TRBD1 (5 bases). Germline V CDR1 and CDR2: MGHDK, SYGVNS. The CDR3 runs 13 residues. V dropped 3 bases and J dropped 8 bases, with 13 bases sitting between them. The CDR3 nucleotides are TGTGCCAGCAGTGAGCAGGGCAGAGGGGGCTACACCTTC. It yields the protein CASSEQGRGGYTF.